This T cell receptor beta chain was sequenced for a study of identical twins (TCRdb year 2016). Study-wide context: TCR alpha and beta repertoires from monozygotic twins, unrelated adults of various ages and cord blood were deep-sequenced to test whether fetal clonotypes persist. To rule out contamination, the twin experiments were replicated at different times with different library preparation protocols. Findings and caveats that apply to the study as a whole: Zero-insertion analyses could be partly confounded by invariant T cells such as MAIT and iNKT, although diverse VJ usage argued against such confounding for most clonotypes. Because the same donors could not be followed over many years, the conclusions depended on cross-sectional statistical analysis. In monozygotic twins, recombination models systematically underestimated out-of-frame TCR alpha sharing, but the models matched the sharing seen between unrelated individuals. A weaker excess of twin sharing was found in beta out-of-frame sequences because the signal-to-noise ratio was lowered by fewer shared sequences. Compared with coincidental sharing between unrelated individuals, out-of-frame TCR alpha sequences shared between twins had an excess of sequences with low generation probability. Abundant cord blood beta clonotypes had fewer insertions, young adult naive repertoires showed a similar but weaker trend, and memory repertoires showed no such trend.

V and J are trimmed by 9 bases and 4 bases, and the gene matches miss 8 bases of the junction. There are 14 amino acids in the CDR3, from cysteine to phenylalanine inclusive. Only CDR3 DNA is held: 42 bases, read in frame from base 1. CDR1 and CDR2 are drawn from the germline V gene: LGHNA, YNFKEQ. With regard to this clonotype: Its recognized antigen is unknown. Nothing much larger sits one base from this clone, and base qualities are not available.

Libraries were constructed by 5' RACE. The reads were generated on an Illumina HiSeq 2000. A universal primer binding site was added through template switching, and the final cDNA carried a unique molecular identifier so that TCR cDNA molecules could be counted accurately. Specific primers in the conserved constant-segment region were used to synthesize first-strand cDNA for TCR alpha and beta chains. Each cDNA library was double barcoded, with a SMART-Mk sample barcode plus Illumina barcodes, to control for contamination. Two successive PCR steps introduced TruSeq adapter sequences along with Illumina sample barcodes. The Illumina HiSeq platform was used with custom primers to sequence TCR alpha and beta cDNA libraries. Concerning the study's data processing: Unique molecular identifiers were extracted from raw reads with MiGEC, and CDR3 positions were determined with MiXCR. For each individual, recombination models were inferred using an EM algorithm with the repgenHMM and IGoR tools. The analysis of shared clonotypes was done with the tcR package in R, with sharing normalized by the product of cloneset sizes. To study raw recombination without the effects of thymic and clonal selection, out-of-frame nonproductive sequences were analyzed. TCRdb reprocessed the public reads (quality trimming at Q25 with fastp, clone calling with MiXCR) and kept in-frame beta chains. CDR3 protein duplicates are merged, each entry listing the most common genes and DNA. The V and J calls were determined by TCRdb, not by the authors. The sample table records about 480,000 distinct CDR3 sequences; approximately 15% of these occur just once. About 0.52% of the sample belongs to the ten largest clones.

Only healthy Caucasian donors were included. The twin cohort comprised three pairs of female monozygotic twins, all aged roughly 18 to 29 years. Positive isolation kits from Invitrogen were used to isolate the CD4+ and CD8+ T cell populations. These data are also associated with another study on yellow fever vaccine responses in identical twins. Reported in the second study: According to the authors, the vaccine-induced T cell response in identical twins seemed to be partly convergent and partly specific to each individual. In the study, vaccine-responding T cell clones were precisely tracked in identical twins.

The chain links TRBV4-2 with TRBJ2-2, with TRBD1 matching 7 junction bases. This TCR came from a young woman in good health. The material sequenced was CD4+ T cells sorted from blood. The CDR3 corresponds to CASRRDSGTGELFF. The sequence in DNA is TGTGCCAGTCGCCGGGACAGCGGCACCGGGGAGCTGTTTTTT.